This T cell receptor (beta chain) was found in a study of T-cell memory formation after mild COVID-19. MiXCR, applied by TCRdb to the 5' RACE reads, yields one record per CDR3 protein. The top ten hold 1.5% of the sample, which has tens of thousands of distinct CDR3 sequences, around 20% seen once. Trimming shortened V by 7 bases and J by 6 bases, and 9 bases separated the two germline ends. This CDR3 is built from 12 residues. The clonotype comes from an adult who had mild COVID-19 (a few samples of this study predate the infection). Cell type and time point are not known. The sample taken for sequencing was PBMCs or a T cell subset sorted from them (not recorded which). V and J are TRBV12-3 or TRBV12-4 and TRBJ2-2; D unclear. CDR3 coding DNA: TGTGCCAGCAAGGGTGACGCCGGGGAGCTGTTTTTT. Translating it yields CASKGDAGELFF.